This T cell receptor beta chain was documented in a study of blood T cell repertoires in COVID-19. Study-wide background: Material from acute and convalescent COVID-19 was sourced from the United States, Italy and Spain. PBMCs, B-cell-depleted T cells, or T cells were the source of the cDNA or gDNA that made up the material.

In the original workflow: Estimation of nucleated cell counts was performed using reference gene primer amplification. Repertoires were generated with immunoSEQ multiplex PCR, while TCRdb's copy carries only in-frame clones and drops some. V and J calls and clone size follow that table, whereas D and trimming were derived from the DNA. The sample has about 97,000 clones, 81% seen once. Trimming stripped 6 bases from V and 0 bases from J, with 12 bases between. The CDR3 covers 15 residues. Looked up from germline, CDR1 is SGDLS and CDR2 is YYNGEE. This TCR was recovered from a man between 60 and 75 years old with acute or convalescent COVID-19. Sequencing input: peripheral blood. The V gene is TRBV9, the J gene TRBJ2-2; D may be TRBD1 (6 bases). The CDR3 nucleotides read TGTGCCAGCAAGGGGGTAACGACGAACACCGGGGAGCTGTTTTTT. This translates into CASKGVTTNTGELFF.